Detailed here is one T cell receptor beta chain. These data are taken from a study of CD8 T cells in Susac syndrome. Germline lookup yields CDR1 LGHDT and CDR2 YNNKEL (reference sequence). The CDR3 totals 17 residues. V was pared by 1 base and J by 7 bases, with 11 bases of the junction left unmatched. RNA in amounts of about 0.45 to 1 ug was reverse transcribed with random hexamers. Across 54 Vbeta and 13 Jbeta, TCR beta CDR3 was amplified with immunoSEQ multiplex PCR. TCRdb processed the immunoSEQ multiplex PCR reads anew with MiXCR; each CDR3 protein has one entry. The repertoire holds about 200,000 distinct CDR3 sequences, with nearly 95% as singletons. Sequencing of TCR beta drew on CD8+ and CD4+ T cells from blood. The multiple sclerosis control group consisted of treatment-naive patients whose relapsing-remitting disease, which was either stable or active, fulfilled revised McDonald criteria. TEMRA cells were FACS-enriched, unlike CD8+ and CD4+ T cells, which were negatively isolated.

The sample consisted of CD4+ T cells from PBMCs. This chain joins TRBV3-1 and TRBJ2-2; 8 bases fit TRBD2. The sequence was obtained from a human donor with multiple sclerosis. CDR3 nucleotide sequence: TGTGCCAGCAGCCAAGTTCGCGGGGGACTAGGCGTCGGGGAGCTGTTTTTT. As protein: CASSQVRGGLGVGELFF.